The table lists the clone carrying this TCR beta chain with many counts. Its specificity is not known. The time point denotes: patch test 1, 2 weeks after DPC sensitization. As for treatment: therapeutic diphenylcyclopropenone sensitization with weekly scalp DPC. Blood draws came before every patch-test application. Alopecia patients, 18 to 70 years old and DPC-suitable, served as donors. Each CDR3 protein gets one entry after TCRdb re-called the RACE reads with MiXCR. The table records a few hundred thousand distinct CDR3 sequences, more than 4.5% of them present only once. This specimen belongs to a study of human T cells and chemical hapten exposure. Study-wide context: Each patch test put 0.01% DPC on the upper back, and results were read at 6 days. Study results and caveats: Expanded TCRs produced significantly more large CDR3 similarity clusters than controls did.

The CDR3 is 15 amino acids. Germline CDR1 is MGHRA and CDR2 is YSYEKL. V lost 0 bases and J 4 bases, leaving 11 bases between the germline ends. The genes are TRBV4-1 and TRBJ2-3; TRBD2 is a possible D gene (7 bases). The sequencing used whole blood, collected in connection with sensitization to the hapten diphenylcyclopropenone (DPC). This clonotype originated in a woman in her 50s with alopecia areata. Some clones in this sample may be carry-over from other donors' samples. The CDR3 nucleotides are TGCGCCAGCAGCCAAGATGGCGGGGGCCCAGATACGCAGTATTTT. Its protein is CASSQDGGGPDTQYF.